This T cell receptor (beta chain) was captured in a study of T-cell reconstitution after alpha-beta-depleted transplantation in children. Unique molecular identifiers featured in how the TCRbeta library was prepared. A single record per CDR3 protein comes from TCRdb applying MiXCR to the PCR reads. This sample carries about 540,000 distinct CDR3 sequences, approximately 20% of them seen once, and the ten largest clones take 2.5% to 3.5%. J gave up 3 bases and V 1 base, and 5 bases lay outside the gene matches. Germline V lookup: CDR1 SGHRS, CDR2 YFSETQ. There are 15 residues in the CDR3. This clonotype was seen only a few times.

The chain is built from TRBV5-1 and TRBJ2-7; the match to TRBD2 covers 9 bases. The material was PBMCs from the stem cell graft donor, obtained from the stem cell graft. The receptor was isolated from a human donor who donated a stem cell graft to a child with acute lymphoblastic leukemia. The CDR3 spells CASSLSSGDYYEQYF. For the CDR3, the DNA is TGCGCCAGCAGCTTGTCTAGCGGGGACTACTACGAGCAGTACTTC.